Below, 2 T cell receptor beta chains from the same sample are listed, as sequenced in a study of blood T cells in healthy people across ages. It was with a sample-barcoded 5' primer and a J-beta primer mix that a second PCR of roughly 7 to 12 cycles was run. Each CDR3 protein gets one entry after TCRdb re-called the 5' RACE reads with MiXCR. The profile shows hundreds of thousands of distinct CDR3 sequences, under 55% of them singletons. Sequencing was performed on blood. The origin of the receptors is a man between 60 and 75 years old in good health.

CDR3 DNA sequence: TGTGCCAGCAGCCAAACAACTAATGAAAAACTGTTTTTT. This encodes CASSQTTNEKLFF. The V and J genes are TRBV6-2 or TRBV6-3 and TRBJ1-4; D is ambiguous. Trimming left V 6 bases short and J 0 bases short, with 5 bases between. Germline V gene lookup returns CDR1 MNHEY and CDR2 SVGEGT. This CDR3 is 13 amino acids long.

V gene TRBV7-2 combines with J gene TRBJ1-1; possibly TRBD1 for D (5 bases). Between the trimmed V and J ends, which lost 0 bases and 5 bases, there was a span of 19 bases. The CDR3 extends over 17 amino acids. Germline CDR1 reads SGHTA; CDR2 reads FQGNSA. The CDR3 loop reads CASSLALGRTTGTEAFF. In nucleotides, the CDR3 is TGTGCCAGCAGCTTAGCCCTAGGCCGGACAACTGGAACTGAAGCTTTCTTT.